This T cell receptor (beta chain) was sequenced in a study of shared clonotypes between healthy human individuals. Trimming left V 5 bases short and J 4 bases short, with 18 bases between. This CDR3 spans 15 amino acids. Germline values: CDR1 SEHNR, CDR2 FQNEAQ (reference sequence). The naive CD8 population came from CD45RO-negative cells selected for CCR7, without terminally differentiated effector memory CD45RA+ cells. Recent vaccinations or acute infections were absent in the healthy HIV-negative adult donors. Study-wide findings and caveats: Genetic and exposure-history diversity was limited by the few donors. Incompleteness in sorted-subset sequencing, despite large depth, was shown by rarefaction.

On this clone: Its cognate antigen is unknown.

The protocol was immunoSEQ multiplex PCR, while the TCRdb copy is restricted to in-frame clones and leaves out a portion. Found here are roughly 2.1 million clones, 85% to 95% of them singletons; the top ten hold 1.5% to 2%. The origin of this receptor is a man in his late teens or twenties in good health. Some clones in this sample may be carry-over from other donors' samples. Sequencing was done on a sample of naive CD8+ T cells from PBMCs. V is TRBV7-9 and J is TRBJ2-7; possible D gene TRBD2, 5 bases. CDR3 sequence reads: CASSLYSREKYEQYF. CDR3 DNA sequence: TGTGCCAGCAGCCTATACTCCCGGGAAAAATACGAGCAGTACTTC.